The clone carrying this TCR beta chain has ten or more counts. The target antigen is unknown. The data belong to a study of T-cell reconstitution after alpha-beta-depleted transplantation in children. Study outcomes and limitations: Surviving recipient T cells and thymic progenitors underlay high day-60 TCRbeta diversity in some patients. Reportedly, only several hundred clones from non-depleted graft cells drove alpha-beta T-cell counts at about two months. The authors attributed T-cell counts and diversity one year after transplant mostly to newly produced T cells.

A library of TCRbeta sequences, prepared with unique molecular identifiers, was generated. Via MiXCR, TCRdb re-called the PCR reads, giving one row per CDR3 protein. There are hundreds of thousands of distinct CDR3 sequences in the sample; 10% to 15% occur only once, and roughly 2.3% lies in the top ten. Germline lookup yields CDR1 MDHEN and CDR2 SYDVKM. This CDR3 is 16 amino acids long. Losses at the gene ends were 3 bases for V and 0 bases for J; bases not matched to a gene: 7. Sequenced here: PBMCs, mostly from graft donor cells, sampled 360 days after TCRalphabeta/CD19-depleted stem cell transplant. The rearrangement joins TRBV28 to TRBJ2-7, with 8 bases aligning to TRBD1. The clonotype originates from a male patient younger than 18 who had a stem cell transplant for acute myeloid leukemia, so the T cells may come from the graft donor. This CDR3 reads CASSFPRTGISYEQYF. CDR3 sequence (DNA): TGTGCCAGCAGTTTTCCTAGGACAGGGATCTCCTACGAGCAGTACTTC. The full variable domain, in which reference TRBV28 and TRBJ2-7 provide the parts outside the CDR3, is DVKVTQSSRYLVKRTGEKVFLECVQDMDHENMFWYRQDPGLGLRLIYFSYDVKMKEKGDIPEGYSVSREKKERFSLILESASTNQTSMYLCASSFPRTGISYEQYFGPGTRLTVT.